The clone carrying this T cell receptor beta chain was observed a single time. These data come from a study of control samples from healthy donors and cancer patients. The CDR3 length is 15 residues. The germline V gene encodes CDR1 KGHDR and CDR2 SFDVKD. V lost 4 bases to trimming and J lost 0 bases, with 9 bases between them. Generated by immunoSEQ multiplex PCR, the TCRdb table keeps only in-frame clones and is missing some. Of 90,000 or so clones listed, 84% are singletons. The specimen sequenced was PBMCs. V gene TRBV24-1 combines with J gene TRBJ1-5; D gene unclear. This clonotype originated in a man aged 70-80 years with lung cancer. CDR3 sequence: CATSERTASNQPQHF. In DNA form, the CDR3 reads TGTGCCACCAGTGAGAGGACTGCTAGCAATCAGCCCCAGCATTTT.